Presented here are 18 T cell receptor beta chains from one specimen sequenced in a study of shared clonotypes between healthy human individuals. CD45RO-negative, CCR7-positively selected cells formed the naive CD8 fraction, excluding terminally differentiated effector memory CD45RA+ cells. Using immunoSEQ multiplex PCR, the repertoire was profiled, and TCRdb retains in-frame clones only, with some absent. Among over 800,000 clones listed, roughly 92% were seen once. Sequencing used naive CD8+ T cells sorted from blood. These TCRs come from a man younger than 45 in good health.

The chain links TRBV5-4 to TRBJ2-1, with 7 bases lining up with TRBD2. Germline loops: CDR1 SGHNT, CDR2 YYREEE (reference sequence). This CDR3 is built from 17 residues. The junction had 9 bases not matched to a gene; V was cut back by 0 bases and J by 3 bases. CDR3 sequence (DNA): TGTGCCAGCAGCTTGGACCCCCGGCGGGAGAGCTACAATGAGCAGTTCTTC. The encoded protein is CASSLDPRRESYNEQFF.

There are a few counts of this clone. The CDR3 region is CASSPGGPYNEQFF. DNA for the CDR3: TGTGCCAGCTCCCCGGGGGGGCCCTACAATGAGCAGTTCTTC. The chain has TRBV6-4 and TRBJ2-1; TRBD2 agrees at 8 bases. V shed 8 bases, J shed 2 bases, and the junction held 5 bases outside the gene matches. This CDR3 comprises 14 residues. In germline, CDR1 is MRHNA, CDR2 SNTAGT.

The chain recombines TRBV28 with TRBJ2-7; 10 bases fit TRBD1. CDR3 length equals 13 residues. Germline V gene sequence: CDR1 MDHEN, CDR2 SYDVKM. With 11 bases clipped from V and 7 bases from J, the junction kept 11 bases outside the gene matches. CDR3 loop: CASETGGSGEQYF. CDR3 in DNA: TGTGCCTCCGAGACAGGGGGCTCGGGGGAGCAGTACTTC.

This clone was detected only once. This chain connects TRBV7-6 to TRBJ2-1; 14 bases line up with TRBD2. V was clipped by 5 bases and J by 6 bases; unmatched bases: 9. The germline gives CDR1 SGHVS, CDR2 FNYEAQ. This CDR3 region has 17 residues. The CDR3 sequence is CASSTPGLAGESNEQFF. CDR3 nucleotide sequence: TGTGCCAGCAGCACCCCGGGACTAGCGGGAGAATCCAATGAGCAGTTCTTC. The full variable domain, completed using reference TRBV7-6 and TRBJ2-1, is GAGVSQSPRYKVTKRGQDVALRCDPISGHVSLYWYRQALGQGPEFLTYFNYEAQQDKSGLPNDRFSAERPEGSISTLTIQRTEQRDSAMYRCASSTPGLAGESNEQFFGPGTRLTVL.

The chain employs TRBV2 and TRBJ2-7; 8 bases fit TRBD2. From germline, CDR1 is SNHLY and CDR2 FYNNEI. This CDR3 has 13 residues. Trimming took 8 bases from V and 5 from J; bases not matched to a gene: 8. The CDR3 is CASLERERNEQYF. For the CDR3, the DNA is TGTGCCAGCTTGGAGCGGGAGAGGAACGAGCAGTACTTC.

V usage is TRBV9 and J usage is TRBJ1-2; D perhaps matches TRBD1 (6 bases). V lost 3 bases to trimming and J lost 6 bases, with 15 bases between them. The CDR3 contains 14 residues. In germline, CDR1 is SGDLS, CDR2 YYNGEE. The CDR3 reads CASSAIGQHDGYTF. CDR3 bases: TGTGCCAGCAGCGCCATCGGACAGCATGATGGCTACACCTTC.

This clone was counted once. CDR3 sequence (DNA): TGTGCCTGGAGTGTCGGTAGCGGGGAAGATACGCAGTATTTT. This codes for CAWSVGSGEDTQYF. The chain has TRBV30 and TRBJ2-3; 8 bases are shared with TRBD2. V lost 0 bases, J lost 5 bases, and 4 bases stayed unmatched. This CDR3 is built from 14 residues. Germline CDR1 is GTSNPN and CDR2 is SVGIG (reference sequence).

The chain carries TRBV27 and TRBJ2-7, with TRBD2 matching over 11 bases. The CDR3 has 16 residues. Germline V gives CDR1 MNHEY, CDR2 SMNVEV (reference sequence). V gave up 5 bases and J gave up 1 base; unmatched junction bases: 7. Here the CDR3 reads CASSPLAGGHSYEQYF. The CDR3 bases are TGTGCCAGCAGTCCCCTAGCGGGAGGACATTCCTACGAGCAGTACTTC.

A word on this clone: Other DNA sequences in this specimen translate into the identical CDR3. The chain carries TRBV6-5 and TRBJ2-5; D is unclear. The CDR3 length is 13 residues. Germline lookup yields CDR1 MNHEY and CDR2 SVGAGI. The ends were cut back, 0 bases at V and 0 bases at J, with 2 bases in the middle. The chain's CDR3 is CASSYSHQETQYF. Written as DNA, the CDR3 is TGTGCCAGCAGTTACTCACACCAAGAGACCCAGTACTTC.

V and J are TRBV27 and TRBJ1-5; D is unclear. This CDR3 is built from 16 residues. The ends were cut back, 3 bases at V and 4 bases at J, with 16 bases in the middle. Germline V gene data show CDR1 as MNHEY and CDR2 as SMNVEV (reference sequence). In DNA, the CDR3 is TGTGCCAGCAGTTTTAAAGGAGGGTTTGGGAATCAGCCCCAGCATTTT. Residues: CASSFKGGFGNQPQHF.

This clone was counted only a few times. The gene calls are TRBV9 and TRBJ2-7; no firm D call. The CDR3 extends over 13 amino acids. Trimming removed 2 bases at V and 6 bases at J, with 12 bases between. In germline, CDR1 is SGDLS, CDR2 YYNGEE. The DNA of the CDR3 is TGTGCCAGCAGCGTCACGGACCAAGGCGAGCAGTACTTC. It yields the protein CASSVTDQGEQYF. The whole variable domain, remainder taken from reference TRBV9 and TRBJ2-7, is DSGVTQTPKHLITATGQRVTLRCSPRSGDLSVYWYQQSLDQGLQFLIQYYNGEERAKGNILERFSAQQFPDLHSELNLSSLELGDSALYFCASSVTDQGEQYFGPGTRLTVT.

The chain combines TRBV2 with TRBJ2-3; no firm D call. The ends were cut back, 5 bases at V and 11 bases at J, with 14 bases in the middle. The CDR3 extends over 12 amino acids. Looked up from germline, CDR1 is SNHLY and CDR2 is FYNNEI. The CDR3 loop reads CASSLPTEEQYF. The CDR3 nucleotides are TGTGCCAGCAGTCTCCCGACCGAAGAGCAGTATTTT.

The V call is TRBV7-9, the J call TRBJ2-7; TRBD1 agrees at 8 bases. V was pared by 3 bases and J by 3 bases, with 4 bases of the junction left unmatched. Germline assignment: CDR1 SEHNR and CDR2 FQNEAQ (reference sequence). The CDR3 covers 14 residues. The CDR3 nucleotides read TGTGCCAGCAGCTTGGGCAGGGGGCTCTACGAGCAGTACTTC. Its translation is CASSLGRGLYEQYF.

The chain employs TRBV4-1 and TRBJ1-2, with D possibly matching TRBD1 (5 bases). The V end was cut by 4 bases, the J end by 0 bases, with 12 bases between. CDR3 size: 15 residues. Germline CDR1 reads MGHRA; CDR2 reads YSYEKL. The CDR3 bases are TGCGCCAGCAGCCGGTTGACGGGACCTAACTATGGCTACACCTTC. This codes for CASSRLTGPNYGYTF.

The V gene is TRBV10-2, the J gene TRBJ2-7; 7 nucleotides line up with TRBD1. The CDR3 consists of 13 residues. J was trimmed by 3 bases and V by 6 bases; bases with no gene match: 5. Looked up from germline, CDR1 is WSHSY and CDR2 is SAAADI. CDR3 amino acids: CASSRDSYYEQYF. The CDR3 nucleotides read TGCGCCAGCAGCAGGGACAGCTACTACGAGCAGTACTTC.

A note on this clone: The sample has other DNA sequences that encode this CDR3 too. The J gene is TRBJ2-1, the V gene TRBV27, with D possibly being TRBD1 (5 bases). Deletions cut 5 bases from V and 0 bases from J, with 8 bases between. Germline values: CDR1 MNHEY, CDR2 SMNVEV (reference sequence). This CDR3 has 14 residues. CDR3 loop: CASSQGSSYNEQFF. The CDR3 region has the DNA TGTGCCAGCAGTCAGGGCAGCTCCTACAATGAGCAGTTCTTC.

V and J are TRBV7-9 and TRBJ1-1; D perhaps matches TRBD1 (6 bases). From germline, CDR1 is SEHNR and CDR2 FQNEAQ (reference sequence). The CDR3 has 16 residues. V was pared by 5 bases and J by 0 bases, with 16 bases between. The CDR3 is CASSPQTQGMNTEAFF. The DNA for the CDR3 is TGTGCCAGCAGCCCCCAAACTCAGGGGATGAACACTGAAGCTTTCTTT.

The J gene is TRBJ2-1, the V gene TRBV14; TRBD1 might be the D (6 bases). Trimming left V 0 bases short and J 0 bases short, with 15 bases between. This CDR3 is built from 18 residues. From germline, CDR1 is SGHDN and CDR2 FVKESK. CDR3 DNA: TGTGCCAGCAGCCAAGAGTGGACAGCCGTTGGCTCCTACAATGAGCAGTTCTTC. Translation: CASSQEWTAVGSYNEQFF.